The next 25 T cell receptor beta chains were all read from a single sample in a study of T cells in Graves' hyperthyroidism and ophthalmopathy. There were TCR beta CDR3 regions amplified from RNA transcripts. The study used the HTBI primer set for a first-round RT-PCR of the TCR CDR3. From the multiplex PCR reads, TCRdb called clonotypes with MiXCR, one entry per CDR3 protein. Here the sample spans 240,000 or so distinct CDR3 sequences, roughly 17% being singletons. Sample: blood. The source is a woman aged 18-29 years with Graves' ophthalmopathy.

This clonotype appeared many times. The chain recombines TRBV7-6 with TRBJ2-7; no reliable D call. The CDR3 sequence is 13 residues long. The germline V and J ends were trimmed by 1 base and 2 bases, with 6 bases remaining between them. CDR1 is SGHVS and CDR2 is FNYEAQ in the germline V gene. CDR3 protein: CASSLGSAYEQYF. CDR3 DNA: TGTGCCAGCAGCTTAGGTTCTGCCTACGAGCAGTACTTC.

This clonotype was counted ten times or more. CDR3: CSARDPSTSGGKNEQYF. The CDR3 DNA reads as TGCAGTGCTAGAGATCCCTCGACTAGCGGGGGGAAAAACGAGCAGTACTTC. This chain links TRBV20-1 with TRBJ2-7; 13 bases agree with TRBD2. J was trimmed by 5 bases and V by 0 bases; bases with no gene match: 10. Germline loops: CDR1 DFQATT, CDR2 SNEGSKA (reference sequence). The CDR3 loop spans 17 amino acids.

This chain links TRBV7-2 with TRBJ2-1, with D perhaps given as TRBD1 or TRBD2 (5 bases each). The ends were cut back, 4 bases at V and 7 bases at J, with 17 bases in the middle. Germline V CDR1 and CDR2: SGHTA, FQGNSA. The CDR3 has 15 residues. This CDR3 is CASSYGRGPLNEQFF. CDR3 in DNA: TGTGCCAGCAGCTACGGACGGGGACCTTTGAATGAGCAGTTCTTC.

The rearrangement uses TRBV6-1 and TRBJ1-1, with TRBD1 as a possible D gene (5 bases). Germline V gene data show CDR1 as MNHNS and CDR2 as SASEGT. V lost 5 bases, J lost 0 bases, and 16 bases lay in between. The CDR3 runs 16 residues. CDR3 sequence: CASSHRGRSMNTEAFF. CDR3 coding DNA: TGTGCCAGCAGTCATAGGGGACGGAGCATGAACACTGAAGCTTTCTTT.

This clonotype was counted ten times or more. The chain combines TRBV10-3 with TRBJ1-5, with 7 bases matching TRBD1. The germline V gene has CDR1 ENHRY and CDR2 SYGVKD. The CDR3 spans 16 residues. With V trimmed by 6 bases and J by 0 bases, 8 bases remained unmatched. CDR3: CAISSGQASSNQPQHF. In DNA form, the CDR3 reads TGTGCCATCAGCAGCGGACAGGCCTCTAGCAATCAGCCCCAGCATTTT.

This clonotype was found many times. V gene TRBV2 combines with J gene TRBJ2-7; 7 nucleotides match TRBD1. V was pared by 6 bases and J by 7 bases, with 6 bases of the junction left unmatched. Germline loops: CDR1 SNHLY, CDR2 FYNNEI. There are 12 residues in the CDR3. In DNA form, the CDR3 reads TGTGCCAGCAGGGGACAGAGTATGGAGCAGTACTTC. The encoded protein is CASRGQSMEQYF.

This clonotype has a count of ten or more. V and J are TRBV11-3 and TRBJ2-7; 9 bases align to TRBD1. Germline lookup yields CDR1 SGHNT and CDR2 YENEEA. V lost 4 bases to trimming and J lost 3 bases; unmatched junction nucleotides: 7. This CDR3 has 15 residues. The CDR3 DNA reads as TGTGCCAGCAGCTCCCGGGACAGGGAAGTCTACGAGCAGTACTTC. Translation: CASSSRDREVYEQYF. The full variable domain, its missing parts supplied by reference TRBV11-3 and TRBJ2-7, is EAGVVQSPRYKIIEKKQPVAFWCNPISGHNTLYWYLQNLGQGPELLIRYENEEAVDDSQLPKDRFSAERLKGVDSTLKIQPAELGDSAVYLCASSSRDREVYEQYFGPGTRLTVT.

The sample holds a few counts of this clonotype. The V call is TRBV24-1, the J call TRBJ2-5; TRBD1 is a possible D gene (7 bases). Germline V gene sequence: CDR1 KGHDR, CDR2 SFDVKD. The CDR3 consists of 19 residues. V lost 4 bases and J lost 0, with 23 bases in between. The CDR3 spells CATSEGGQYRAPDQETQYF. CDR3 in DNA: TGTGCCACCAGTGAGGGGGGACAGTATAGAGCTCCCGACCAAGAGACCCAGTACTTC.

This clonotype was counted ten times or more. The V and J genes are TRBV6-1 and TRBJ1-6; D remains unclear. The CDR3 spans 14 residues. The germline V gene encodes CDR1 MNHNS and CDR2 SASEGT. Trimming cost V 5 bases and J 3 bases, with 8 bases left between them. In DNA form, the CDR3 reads TGTGCCAGCAGTTCGGCCTACTATAATTCACCCCTCCACTTT. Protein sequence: CASSSAYYNSPLHF.

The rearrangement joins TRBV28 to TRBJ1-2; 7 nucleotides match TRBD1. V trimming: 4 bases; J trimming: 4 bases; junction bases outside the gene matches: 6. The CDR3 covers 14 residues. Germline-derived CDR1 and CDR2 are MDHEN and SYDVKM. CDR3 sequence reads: CASSSLGTAYGYTF. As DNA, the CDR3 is TGTGCCAGCAGTTCTCTCGGGACAGCCTATGGCTACACCTTC.

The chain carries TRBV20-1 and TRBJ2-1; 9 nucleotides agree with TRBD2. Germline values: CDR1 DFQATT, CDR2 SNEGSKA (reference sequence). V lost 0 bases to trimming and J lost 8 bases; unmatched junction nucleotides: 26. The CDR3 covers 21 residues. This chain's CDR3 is CSAREDFIGRGGSRPHYEQFF. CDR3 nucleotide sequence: TGCAGTGCTAGAGAAGACTTCATCGGGCGGGGGGGCTCCCGACCACATTATGAGCAGTTCTTC.

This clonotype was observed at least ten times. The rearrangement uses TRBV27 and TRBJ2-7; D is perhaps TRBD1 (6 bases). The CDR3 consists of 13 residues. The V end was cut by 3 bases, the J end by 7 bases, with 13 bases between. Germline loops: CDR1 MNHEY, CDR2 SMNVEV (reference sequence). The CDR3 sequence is CASSLVGAREQYF. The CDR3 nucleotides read TGTGCCAGCAGTTTGGTGGGGGCTAGGGAGCAGTACTTC.

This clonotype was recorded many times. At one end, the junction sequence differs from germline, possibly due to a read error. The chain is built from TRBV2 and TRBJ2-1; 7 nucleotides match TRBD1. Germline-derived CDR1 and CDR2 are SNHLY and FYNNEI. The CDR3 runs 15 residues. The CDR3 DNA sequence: TGTGCCAGCAGGGAAGACAGGGACCCTATAAATGAGCAGTTCTTC. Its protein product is CASREDRDPINEQFF.

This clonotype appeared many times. The CDR3 loop reads CASSLFLPSGGYNEQFF. The CDR3 DNA is TGTGCCAGCAGTTTATTCCTCCCTAGTGGAGGGTACAATGAGCAGTTCTTC. V and J are TRBV27 and TRBJ2-1; possible D gene TRBD2, 6 bases. The CDR3 covers 17 residues. V gave up 1 base and J gave up 4 bases, with 17 bases separating them. Germline loops: CDR1 MNHEY, CDR2 SMNVEV (reference sequence).

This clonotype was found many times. This CDR3 reads CASTRTIDPTEAFF. In DNA, the CDR3 is TGTGCCAGCACCCGAACGATAGACCCCACTGAAGCTTTCTTT. The rearrangement joins TRBV11-2 to TRBJ1-1; no reliable D call. The CDR3 runs to 14 residues. Per the germline V gene, CDR1 is SGHAT and CDR2 is FQNNGV. Trimming removed 7 bases from V and 4 bases from J, with 16 bases in between.

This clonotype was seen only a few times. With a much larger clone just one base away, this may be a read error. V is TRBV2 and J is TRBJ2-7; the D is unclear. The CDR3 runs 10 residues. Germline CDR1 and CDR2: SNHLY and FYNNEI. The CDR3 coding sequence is TGTGCCAGCAGGGGGTACGGGCAGTACTTC. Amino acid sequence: CASRGYGQYF.

CDR3 DNA sequence: TGTGCCAGCAGCGTTGATACTAGCGGGCCGACCTACGAGCAGTACTTC. Amino acids: CASSVDTSGPTYEQYF. The V call is TRBV5-4, the J call TRBJ2-7, with 9 bases matching TRBD2. After removal of 4 bases from V and 2 bases from J, the junction contained 10 bases not matched to a gene. The CDR3 sequence is 16 residues long. The germline gives CDR1 SGHNT, CDR2 YYREEE (reference sequence).

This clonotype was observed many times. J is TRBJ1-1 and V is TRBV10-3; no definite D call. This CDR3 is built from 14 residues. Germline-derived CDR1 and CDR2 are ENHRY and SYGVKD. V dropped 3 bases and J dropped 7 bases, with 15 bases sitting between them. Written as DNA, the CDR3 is TGTGCCATCAGTGACCCGCAAGGGAACCTTGAAGCTTTCTTT. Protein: CAISDPQGNLEAFF.

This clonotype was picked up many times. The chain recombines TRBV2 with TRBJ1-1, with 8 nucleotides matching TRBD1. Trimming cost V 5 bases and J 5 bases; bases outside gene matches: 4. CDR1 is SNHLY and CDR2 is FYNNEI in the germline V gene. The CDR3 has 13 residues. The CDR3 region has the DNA TGTGCCAGCAGTTACAGGGGGAGGACTGAAGCTTTCTTT. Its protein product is CASSYRGRTEAFF.

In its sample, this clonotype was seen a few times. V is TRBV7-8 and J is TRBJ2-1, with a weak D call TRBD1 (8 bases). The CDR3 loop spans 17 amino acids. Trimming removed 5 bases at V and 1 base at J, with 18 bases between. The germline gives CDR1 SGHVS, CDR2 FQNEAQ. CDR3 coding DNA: TGTGCCAGCAGCCCCTCCGGACAGGGAGGGTCCTACAATGAGCAGTTCTTC. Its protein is CASSPSGQGGSYNEQFF.

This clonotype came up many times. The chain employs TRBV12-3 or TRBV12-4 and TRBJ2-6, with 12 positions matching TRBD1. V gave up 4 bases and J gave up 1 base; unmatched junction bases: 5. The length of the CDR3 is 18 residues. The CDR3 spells CASSSGTGGSSGANVLTF. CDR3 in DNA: TGTGCCAGCAGTTCCGGGACAGGGGGCTCTTCTGGGGCCAACGTCCTGACTTTC.

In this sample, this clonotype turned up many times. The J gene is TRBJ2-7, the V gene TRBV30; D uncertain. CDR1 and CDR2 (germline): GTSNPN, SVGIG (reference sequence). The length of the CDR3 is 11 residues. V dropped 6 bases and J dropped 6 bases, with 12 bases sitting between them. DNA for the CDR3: TGTGCCTGCGCATGGGCTGGCGAGCAGTACTTC. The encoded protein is CACAWAGEQYF.

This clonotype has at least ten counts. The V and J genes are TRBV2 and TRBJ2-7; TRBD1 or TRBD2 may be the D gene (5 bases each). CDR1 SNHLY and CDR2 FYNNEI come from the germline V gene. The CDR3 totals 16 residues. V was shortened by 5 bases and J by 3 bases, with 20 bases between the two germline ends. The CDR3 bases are TGTGCCAGCAGTCCACCGGGCCCAGGGAGCGGCTACGAGCAGTACTTC. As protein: CASSPPGPGSGYEQYF.

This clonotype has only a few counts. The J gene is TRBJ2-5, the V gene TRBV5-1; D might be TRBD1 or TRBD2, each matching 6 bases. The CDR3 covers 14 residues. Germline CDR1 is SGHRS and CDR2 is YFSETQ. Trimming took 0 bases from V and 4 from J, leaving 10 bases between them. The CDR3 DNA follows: TGCGCCAGCAGCTTGGGAGGGGGGCGAGAGACCCAGTACTTC. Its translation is CASSLGGGRETQYF.

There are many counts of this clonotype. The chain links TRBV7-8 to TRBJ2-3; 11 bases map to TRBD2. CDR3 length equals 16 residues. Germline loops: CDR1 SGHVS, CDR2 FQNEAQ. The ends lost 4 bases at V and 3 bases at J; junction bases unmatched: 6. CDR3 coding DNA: TGTGCCAGCAGCTCGTCTAGCGGGAGGACGACAGATACGCAGTATTTT. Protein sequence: CASSSSSGRTTDTQYF.